The subject of this entry is one TCR beta chain. These data originate in a study of T cells in tumors after PD-1 blockade. This table comes from immunoSEQ multiplex PCR, and its TCRdb copy is limited to in-frame clones, with some not included. In the table there are 30,000 to 40,000 clones, about three quarters of which are singletons. The clonotype was recovered from a human donor with basal cell carcinoma. The starting material was PBMCs, obtained before anti-PD-1 treatment.

The CDR3: CASSIQGYEQFF. DNA of the CDR3: TGTGCCAGTAGTATACAGGGATATGAGCAGTTCTTC. The chain combines TRBV19 with TRBJ2-1, with D possibly being TRBD1 (5 bases). The ends were cut back, 2 bases at V and 8 bases at J, with 7 bases in the middle. The CDR3 is 12 amino acids. CDR1 is LNHDA and CDR2 is SQIVND in the germline V gene (reference sequence).